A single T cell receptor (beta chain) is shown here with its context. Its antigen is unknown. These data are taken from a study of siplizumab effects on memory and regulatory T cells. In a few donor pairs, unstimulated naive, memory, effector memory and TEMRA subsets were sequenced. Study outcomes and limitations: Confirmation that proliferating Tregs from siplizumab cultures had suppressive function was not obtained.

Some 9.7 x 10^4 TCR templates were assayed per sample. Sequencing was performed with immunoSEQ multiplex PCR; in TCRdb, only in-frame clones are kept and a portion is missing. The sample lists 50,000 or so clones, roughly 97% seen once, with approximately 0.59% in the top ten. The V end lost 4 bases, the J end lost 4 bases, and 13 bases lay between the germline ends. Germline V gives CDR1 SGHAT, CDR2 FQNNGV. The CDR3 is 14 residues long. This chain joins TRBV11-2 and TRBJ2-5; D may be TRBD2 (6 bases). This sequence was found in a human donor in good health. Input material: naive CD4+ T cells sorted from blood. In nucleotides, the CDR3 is TGTGCCAGCAGCTCCCCCGGGGGAACAGAGACCCAGTACTTC. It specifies CASSSPGGTETQYF.